These 4 T cell receptor beta chains came from one sample sequenced in a study of OX40 agonist ivuxolimab in advanced cancers. Assay used: immunoSEQ multiplex PCR; TCRdb lists only in-frame clones, some missing. The sample lists tens of thousands of clones; 83% were seen once. Specimen: CD4+ or CD8+ T cells sorted from blood, collected in a trial of the OX40 agonist ivuxolimab. The origin of the receptors is an adult with an advanced solid tumor such as melanoma, head and neck, liver or kidney cancer.

The chain carries TRBV4-3 and TRBJ2-1; 11 bases map to TRBD2. Germline values: CDR1 LGHNA, CDR2 YSLEER. The ends lost 5 bases at V and 7 bases at J; junction bases unmatched: 7. The CDR3 loop spans 15 amino acids. CDR3 residues: CASSWGLAVGNEQFF. For the CDR3, the DNA is TGCGCCAGCAGCTGGGGACTAGCGGTGGGGAATGAGCAGTTCTTC.

The genes are TRBV4-3 and TRBJ2-7, with D perhaps TRBD1 (5 bases). Germline V lookup: CDR1 LGHNA, CDR2 YSLEER. This CDR3 region has 14 residues. Trimming pared 1 base from V and 4 bases from J, leaving 11 bases between. The CDR3 region has the DNA TGCGCCAGCAGCCAAGGCAAAGGGGTGTACGAGCAGTACTTC. Translation gives CASSQGKGVYEQYF.

The V and J genes are TRBV11-2 and TRBJ2-2, with D perhaps TRBD1 or TRBD2 (6 bases each). The length of the CDR3 is 15 residues. Trimming took off 5 bases at V and 7 bases at J, with 17 bases between the two ends. Germline V gene lookup returns CDR1 SGHAT and CDR2 FQNNGV. The CDR3 region is CASSLFRGPVGELFF. As DNA, the CDR3 is TGTGCCAGCAGCCTTTTTCGGGGGCCTGTCGGGGAGCTGTTTTTT. Using reference TRBV11-2 and TRBJ2-2 for the parts outside the CDR3, the full variable domain is EAGVAQSPRYKIIEKRQSVAFWCNPISGHATLYWYQQILGQGPKLLIQFQNNGVVDDSQLPKDRFSAERLKGVDSTLKIQPAKLEDSAVYLCASSLFRGPVGELFFGEGSRLTVL.

The gene calls are TRBV19 and TRBJ2-7, with TRBD1 matching 7 bases. V trimming: 6 bases; J trimming: 0 bases; junction bases outside the gene matches: 5. Per the germline V gene, CDR1 is LNHDA and CDR2 is SQIVND (reference sequence). The CDR3 is made up of 14 amino acids. The CDR3 bases are TGTGCCAGTAGAGGAACAGGGGACTCCTACGAGCAGTACTTC. It is translated as CASRGTGDSYEQYF.